These T cell receptor beta chains were read from a single sample in a study of CD8 T cells in cerebrospinal fluid in Alzheimer's disease. TCRdb reanalyzed the 10x single-cell sequencing reads and collapses them to one entry per CDR3 protein, without DNA. The sample has some 1,500 distinct CDR3 sequences. Source material: cerebrospinal fluid. These receptors were collected from a human donor in good health. CDR3s include the opening cysteine and the closing phenylalanine or tryptophan. Only part of the rows carry a size: once, few, many, or a class if the clone is expanded.

v_gene	j_gene	abundance	CDR3aa
TRBV20-1	TRBJ2-7	medium-sized	CSARLSYEQYF
TRBV14	TRBJ1-1	medium-sized	CASSQVMGYTEAFF
TRBV7-3	TRBJ2-3	medium-sized	CASSEGGATTDTQYF
TRBV19	TRBJ2-7	medium-sized	CASAFPGQGAYEQYF
TRBV4-2	TRBJ2-7	large	CASSQGGTSTEQYF
TRBV5-1	TRBJ2-2	large	CASSLGLAGEGTGELFF
TRBV2	TRBJ2-7	-	CASSERGPYYEQYF
TRBV9	TRBJ1-1	medium-sized	CASSVGSLGGTEAFF
TRBV12-3/TRBV12-4	TRBJ2-1	medium-sized	CASSSLGLAGGQSSYNEQFF
TRBV18	TRBJ2-7	medium-sized	CASSPMTGAYEQYF
TRBV6-1	TRBJ1-5	-	CASSEASGGLWQPQHF
TRBV7-6	TRBJ2-7	medium-sized	CASSFDRNEQYF
TRBV3-1	TRBJ2-7	medium-sized	CASSQAGPGEQYF
TRBV5-4	TRBJ1-1	medium-sized	CASSFSGLNTEAFF
TRBV7-9	TRBJ1-4	medium-sized	CASSLGQNNEKLFF
TRBV20-1	TRBJ2-1	-	CSANGPGAYNEQFF
TRBV7-3	TRBJ1-1	large	CASSLTLLGQGAGTEAFF
TRBV5-1	TRBJ2-1	medium-sized	CASSWGRNEQFF
TRBV6-2/TRBV6-3	TRBJ2-5	medium-sized	CASSTRSGFQETQYF
TRBV20-1	TRBJ2-7	medium-sized	CSARDNRGLPYEQYF
TRBV27	TRBJ1-2	medium-sized	CASSRDRGYGYTF
TRBV6-2/TRBV6-3	TRBJ2-5	medium-sized	CASSYTSETQYF
TRBV11-3	TRBJ2-2	medium-sized	CASSLDPGSGELFF
TRBV2	TRBJ1-2	medium-sized	CASRGELEGTGYTF
TRBV5-1	TRBJ2-7	medium-sized	CASSFRDRGNEQYF
TRBV5-1	TRBJ2-1	medium-sized	CASRTSGYYNEQFF
TRBV12-3/TRBV12-4	TRBJ2-7	medium-sized	CASSLEGSKQYF
TRBV19	TRBJ2-2	medium-sized	CASWDRGLTGELFF
TRBV28	TRBJ2-2	large	CASSFDRGPTGELFF
TRBV4-1	TRBJ2-7	large	CASSPRGAAGTGGLRDYEQYF
TRBV13	TRBJ2-5	medium-sized	CASSLDREYETQYF
TRBV20-1	TRBJ1-6	large	CSAGPSGLPYNSPLHF